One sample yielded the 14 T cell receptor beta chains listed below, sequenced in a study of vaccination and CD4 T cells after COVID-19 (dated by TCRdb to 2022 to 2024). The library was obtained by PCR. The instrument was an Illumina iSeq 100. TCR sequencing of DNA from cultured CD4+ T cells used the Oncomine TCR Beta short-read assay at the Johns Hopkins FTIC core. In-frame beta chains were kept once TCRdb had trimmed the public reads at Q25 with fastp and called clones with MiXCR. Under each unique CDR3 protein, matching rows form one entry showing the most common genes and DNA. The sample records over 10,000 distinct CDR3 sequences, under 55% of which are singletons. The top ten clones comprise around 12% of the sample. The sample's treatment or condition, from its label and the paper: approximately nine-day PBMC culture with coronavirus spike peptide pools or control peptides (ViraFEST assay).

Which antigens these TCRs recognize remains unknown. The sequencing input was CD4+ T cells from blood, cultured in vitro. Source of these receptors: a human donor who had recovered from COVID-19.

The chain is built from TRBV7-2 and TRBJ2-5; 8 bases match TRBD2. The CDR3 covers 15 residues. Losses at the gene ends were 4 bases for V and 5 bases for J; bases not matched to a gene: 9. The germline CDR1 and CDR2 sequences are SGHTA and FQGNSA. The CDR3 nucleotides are TGTGCCAGCAGCTCCCTTTTCGGGGGGGCGGAGACCCAGTACTTC. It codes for CASSSLFGGAETQYF.

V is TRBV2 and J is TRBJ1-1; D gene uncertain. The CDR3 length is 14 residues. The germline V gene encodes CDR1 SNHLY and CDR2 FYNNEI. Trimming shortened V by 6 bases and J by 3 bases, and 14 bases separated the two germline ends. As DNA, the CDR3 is TGTGCCAGCAGGAAGGACCGCCCCTACACTGAAGCTTTCTTT. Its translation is CASRKDRPYTEAFF.

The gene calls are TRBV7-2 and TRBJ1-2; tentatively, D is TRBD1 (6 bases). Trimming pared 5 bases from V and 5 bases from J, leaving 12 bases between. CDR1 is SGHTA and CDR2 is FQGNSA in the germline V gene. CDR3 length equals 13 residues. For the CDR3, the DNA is TGTGCCAGCAGCGACCGGCAGGGGTATGGCTACACCTTC. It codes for CASSDRQGYGYTF.

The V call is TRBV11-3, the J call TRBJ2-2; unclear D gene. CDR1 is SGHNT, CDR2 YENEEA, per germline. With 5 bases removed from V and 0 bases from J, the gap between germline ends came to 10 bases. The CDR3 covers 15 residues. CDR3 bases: TGTGCCAGCAGCCAGAGTGGGTCGAACACCGGGGAGCTGTTTTTT. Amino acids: CASSQSGSNTGELFF.

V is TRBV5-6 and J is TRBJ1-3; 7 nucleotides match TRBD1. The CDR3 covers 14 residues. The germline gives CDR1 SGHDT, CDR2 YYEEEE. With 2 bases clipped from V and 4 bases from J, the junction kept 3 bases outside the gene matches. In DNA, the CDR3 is TGTGCCAGCAGCTTACAGGGGAAAGGAAACACCATATATTTT. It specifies CASSLQGKGNTIYF.

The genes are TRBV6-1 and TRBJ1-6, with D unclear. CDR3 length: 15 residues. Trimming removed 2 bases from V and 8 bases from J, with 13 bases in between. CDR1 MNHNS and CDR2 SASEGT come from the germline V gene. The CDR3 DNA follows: TGTGCCAGCAGTGAATTGACAAGGTTTTATTCACCCCTCCACTTT. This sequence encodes CASSELTRFYSPLHF.

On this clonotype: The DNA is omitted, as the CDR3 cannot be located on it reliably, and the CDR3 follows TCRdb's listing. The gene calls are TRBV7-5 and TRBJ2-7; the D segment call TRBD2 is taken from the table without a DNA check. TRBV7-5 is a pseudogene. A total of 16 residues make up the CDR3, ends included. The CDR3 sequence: CISVPEAPLAFYEQYF.

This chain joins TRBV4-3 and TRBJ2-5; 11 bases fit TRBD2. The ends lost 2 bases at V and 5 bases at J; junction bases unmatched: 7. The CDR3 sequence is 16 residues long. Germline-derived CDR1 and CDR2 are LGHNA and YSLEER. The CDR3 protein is CASSQRIAGGRETQYF. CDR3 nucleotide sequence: TGCGCCAGCAGCCAAAGGATAGCGGGGGGGCGGGAGACCCAGTACTTC.

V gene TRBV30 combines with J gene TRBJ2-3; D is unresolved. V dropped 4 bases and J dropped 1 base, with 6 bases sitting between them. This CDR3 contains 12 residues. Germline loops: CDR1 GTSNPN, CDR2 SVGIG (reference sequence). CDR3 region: CAWNRGTDTQYF. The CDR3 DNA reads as TGTGCCTGGAACCGGGGCACAGATACGCAGTATTTT.

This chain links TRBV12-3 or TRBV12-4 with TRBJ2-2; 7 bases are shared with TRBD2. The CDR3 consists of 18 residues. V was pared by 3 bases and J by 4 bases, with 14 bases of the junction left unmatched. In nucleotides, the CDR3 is TGTGCCAGCAGTTTGTATGTGCAGGTGGGAGGGCTCACCGGGGAGCTGTTTTTT. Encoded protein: CASSLYVQVGGLTGELFF.

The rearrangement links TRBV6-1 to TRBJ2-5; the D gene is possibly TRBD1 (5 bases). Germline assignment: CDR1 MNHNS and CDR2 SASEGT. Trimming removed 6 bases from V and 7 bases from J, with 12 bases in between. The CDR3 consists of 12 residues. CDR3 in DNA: TGTGCCAGCAGACTGGACAAAGTGACCCAGTACTTC. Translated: CASRLDKVTQYF.

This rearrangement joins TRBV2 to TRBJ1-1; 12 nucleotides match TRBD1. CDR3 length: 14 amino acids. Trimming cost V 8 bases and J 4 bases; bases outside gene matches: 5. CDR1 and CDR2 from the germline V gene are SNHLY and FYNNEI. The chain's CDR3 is CASCGDRGLTEAFF. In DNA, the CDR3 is TGTGCCAGCTGTGGGGACAGGGGGCTCACTGAAGCTTTCTTT.

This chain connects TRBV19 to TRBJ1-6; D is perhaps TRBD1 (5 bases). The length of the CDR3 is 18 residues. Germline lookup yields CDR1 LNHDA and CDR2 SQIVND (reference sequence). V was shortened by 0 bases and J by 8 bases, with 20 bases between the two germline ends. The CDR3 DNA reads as TGTGCCAGTAGTATAGATGCACTTTCGGGGGGTGTGTATTCACCCCTCCACTTT. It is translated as CASSIDALSGGVYSPLHF.

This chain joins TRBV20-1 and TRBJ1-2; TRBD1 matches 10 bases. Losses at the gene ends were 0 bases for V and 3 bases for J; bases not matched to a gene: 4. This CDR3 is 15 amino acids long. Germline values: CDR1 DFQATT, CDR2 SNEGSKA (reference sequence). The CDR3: CSARDRDRGDYGYTF. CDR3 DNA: TGCAGTGCTAGAGATAGGGACAGGGGAGACTATGGCTACACCTTC.